Each of the 8 T cell receptor beta chains below was sequenced from the same sample in a study of cytomegalovirus exposure and HLA in healthy donors. PCR used 60 Vbeta primers and 13 Jbeta primers. The method was immunoSEQ multiplex PCR; TCRdb's version includes in-frame clones alone and lacks a portion of them. Among over 85,000 clones, roughly 70% were seen once, and the ten largest hold under 2.5%. The specimen was PBMCs. The receptors shown here come from a man between 25 and 39 years old in good health and CMV-seronegative.

The J gene is TRBJ1-1, the V gene TRBV27, with a weak D call TRBD1 (6 bases). Germline values: CDR1 MNHEY, CDR2 SMNVEV (reference sequence). The CDR3 is made up of 15 amino acids. V gave up 5 bases and J gave up 1 base, with 14 bases separating them. DNA for the CDR3: TGTGCCAGCAGTCCACCCAGGGGAACGAACACTGAAGCTTTCTTT. Translated, it gives CASSPPRGTNTEAFF.

This chain uses TRBV28 with TRBJ2-7; TRBD2 aligns across 9 bases. Germline CDR1 and CDR2: MDHEN and SYDVKM. The CDR3 covers 18 residues. V trimming: 6 bases; J trimming: 0 bases; junction bases outside the gene matches: 15. CDR3 protein: CASSIVEAGGPFSYEQYF. CDR3 sequence (DNA): TGTGCCAGCAGCATCGTAGAGGCGGGAGGGCCTTTCTCCTACGAGCAGTACTTC.

The chain carries TRBV5-5 and TRBJ2-5; possibly TRBD2 for D (6 bases). The CDR3 spans 13 residues. Germline lookup yields CDR1 SGHKS and CDR2 YYEKEE (reference sequence). The V end was cut by 0 bases, the J end by 4 bases, with 7 bases between. The CDR3: CASSLAGGETQYF. CDR3 in DNA: TGTGCCAGCAGCTTGGCCGGGGGAGAGACCCAGTACTTC.

This chain connects TRBV28 to TRBJ2-5, with 11 bases identical to TRBD1. The V gene's germline CDR1 is MDHEN and CDR2 SYDVKM. This CDR3 comprises 14 residues. Trimming took 5 bases from V and 7 from J; bases not matched to a gene: 6. CDR3: CASSPWTGGGTQYF. Here the CDR3 DNA reads TGTGCCAGCAGTCCATGGACAGGGGGCGGGACCCAGTACTTC. Based on the CDR3 plus reference TRBV28 and TRBJ2-5, the full variable domain is DVKVTQSSRYLVKRTGEKVFLECVQDMDHENMFWYRQDPGLGLRLIYFSYDVKMKEKGDIPEGYSVSREKKERFSLILESASTNQTSMYLCASSPWTGGGTQYFGPGTRLLVL.

This chain uses TRBV6-5 with TRBJ1-1; 8 nucleotides match TRBD1. The CDR3 is 14 amino acids. Losses at the gene ends were 2 bases for V and 4 bases for J; bases not matched to a gene: 3. CDR1 and CDR2 from the germline V gene are MNHEY and SVGAGI. The CDR3 coding sequence is TGTGCCAGCAGTTACAAAACAGGGGGCACTGAAGCTTTCTTT. This sequence encodes CASSYKTGGTEAFF.

This rearrangement joins TRBV7-9 to TRBJ2-5, with 9 bases lining up with TRBD1. V lost 5 bases, J lost 5 bases, and 9 bases stayed unmatched. CDR1 SEHNR and CDR2 FQNEAQ come from the germline V gene (reference sequence). CDR3 length: 15 amino acids. The CDR3 DNA follows: TGTGCCAGCAGCCACAGGACAGGGGAGAGGGAGACCCAGTACTTC. It yields the protein CASSHRTGERETQYF. Filled out from reference TRBV7-9 and TRBJ2-5, the complete variable domain reads DTGVSQNPRHKITKRGQNVTFRCDPISEHNRLYWYRQTLGQGPEFLTYFQNEAQLEKSRLLSDRFSAERPKGSFSTLEIQRTEQGDSAMYLCASSHRTGERETQYFGPGTRLLVL.

The chain combines TRBV7-9 with TRBJ1-1; maybe TRBD1 (6 bases). The CDR3 runs to 17 residues. V dropped 1 base and J dropped 0 bases, with 15 bases sitting between them. Germline V gene data show CDR1 as SEHNR and CDR2 as FQNEAQ (reference sequence). The CDR3 reads CASSLDRGQTLNTEAFF. In DNA form, the CDR3 reads TGTGCCAGCAGCTTAGACCGAGGACAGACCCTGAACACTGAAGCTTTCTTT.

The chain employs TRBV9 and TRBJ2-5; D is unclear. Between the trimmed V and J ends, which lost 0 bases and 2 bases, there was a span of 14 bases. The CDR3 length is 16 residues. CDR1 is SGDLS and CDR2 is YYNGEE in the germline V gene. The CDR3 loop is CASSVATSGIQETQYF. CDR3 bases: TGTGCCAGCAGCGTAGCTACGTCAGGTATACAAGAGACCCAGTACTTC.